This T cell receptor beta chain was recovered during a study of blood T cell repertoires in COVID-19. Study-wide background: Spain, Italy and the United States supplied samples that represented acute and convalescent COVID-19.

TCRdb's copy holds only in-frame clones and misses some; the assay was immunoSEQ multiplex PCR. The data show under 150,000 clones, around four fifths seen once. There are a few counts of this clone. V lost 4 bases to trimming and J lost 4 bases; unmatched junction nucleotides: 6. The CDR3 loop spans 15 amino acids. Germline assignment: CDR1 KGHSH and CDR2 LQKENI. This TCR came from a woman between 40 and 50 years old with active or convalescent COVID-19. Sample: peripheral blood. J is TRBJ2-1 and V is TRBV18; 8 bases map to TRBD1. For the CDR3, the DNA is TGTGCCAGCTCACAGGGACAGGTCTTTTACAATGAGCAGTTCTTC. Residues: CASSQGQVFYNEQFF. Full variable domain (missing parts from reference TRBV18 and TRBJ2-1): NAGVMQNPRHLVRRRGQEARLRCSPMKGHSHVYWYRQLPEEGLKFMVYLQKENIIDESGMPKERFSAEFPKEGPSILRIQQVVRGDSAAYFCASSQGQVFYNEQFFGPGTRLTVL.